The rows below give T cell receptor beta chains drawn from one sample of a study of T-cell reconstitution after alpha-beta-depleted transplantation in children. A single record per CDR3 protein comes from TCRdb applying MiXCR to the PCR reads. In the table there are just under 350,000 distinct CDR3 sequences, around 15% of which are singletons. Sequencing used PBMCs, mostly from graft donor cells, obtained 360 days after TCRalphabeta/CD19-depleted stem cell transplant. The receptors here all came from a male patient aged 2 to 9 who had a stem cell transplant for acute lymphoblastic leukemia, so the T cells may come from the graft donor. The CDR3 runs from the conserved cysteine through the conserved F or W. Fields, in order: clone size, V gene, J gene, D gene, CDR3 protein, CDR3 DNA. D genes are given only for firm matches. Rows give clone size only sometimes, using once, few, many, or a class for an expanded clone.

>few|TRBV7-9|TRBJ2-1|.
CASSSDRHNEQFF
TGTGCCAGCAGCTCAGACAGGCACAATGAGCAGTTCTTC
>few|TRBV5-1|TRBJ1-6|TRBD1
CASSSGQGESPLHF
TGCGCCAGCAGTTCAGGACAGGGGGAATCACCCCTCCACTTT
>.|TRBV7-2|TRBJ2-1|TRBD2
CASSLAGGLQQFF
TGTGCCAGCAGCTTAGCGGGAGGGCTCCAGCAGTTCTTC
>.|TRBV18|TRBJ2-1|.
CASSSAGTDNEQFF
TGTGCCAGCTCCTCAGCTGGAACGGACAATGAGCAGTTCTTC
>.|TRBV7-3|TRBJ2-5|TRBD2
CASSLGGLAGEQETQYF
TGTGCCAGCAGCTTGGGGGGGCTAGCGGGAGAGCAAGAGACCCAGTACTTC
>.|TRBV5-1|TRBJ1-1|TRBD1
CASSSRTGWGTTEAFF
TGCGCCAGCAGCTCTCGGACAGGGTGGGGTACGACTGAAGCTTTCTTT
>few|TRBV4-3|TRBJ2-2|.
CASSQDSAPTGELFF
TGCGCCAGCAGCCAAGATAGCGCCCCCACCGGGGAGCTGTTTTTT
>few|TRBV7-2|TRBJ1-1|.
CASSSVQRTEAFF
TGTGCCAGCAGCTCAGTACAGCGGACTGAAGCTTTCTTT
>few|TRBV4-3|TRBJ2-7|TRBD2
CASSQGLAGANYEQYF
TGCGCCAGCAGCCAAGGACTAGCGGGAGCCAACTACGAGCAGTACTTC
>.|TRBV2|TRBJ2-1|.
CASSDGGLLGGYSHYNEQFF
TGTGCCAGCAGTGATGGGGGTCTGTTGGGTGGGTACTCACACTACAATGAGCAGTTCTTC